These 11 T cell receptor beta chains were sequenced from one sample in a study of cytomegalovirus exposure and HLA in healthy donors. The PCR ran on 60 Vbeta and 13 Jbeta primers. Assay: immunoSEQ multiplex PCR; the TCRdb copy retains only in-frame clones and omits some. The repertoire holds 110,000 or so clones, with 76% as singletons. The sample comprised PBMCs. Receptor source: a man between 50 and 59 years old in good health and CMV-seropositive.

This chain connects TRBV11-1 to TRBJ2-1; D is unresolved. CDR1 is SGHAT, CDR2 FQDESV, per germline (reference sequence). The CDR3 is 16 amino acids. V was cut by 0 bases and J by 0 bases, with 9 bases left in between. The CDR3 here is CASSLALTSSYNEQFF. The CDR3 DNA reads TGTGCCAGCAGCTTAGCGCTTACAAGCTCCTACAATGAGCAGTTCTTC.

CDR3 DNA: TGTGCCAGCAGCTTGAGCCAGGGCCTACAGACCCAGTACTTC. Amino acid sequence: CASSLSQGLQTQYF. This chain links TRBV11-2 with TRBJ2-5; D is perhaps TRBD1 (5 bases). Germline CDR1 reads SGHAT; CDR2 reads FQNNGV. The V end lost 3 bases, the J end lost 6 bases, and 14 bases lay between the germline ends. The CDR3 has 14 residues.

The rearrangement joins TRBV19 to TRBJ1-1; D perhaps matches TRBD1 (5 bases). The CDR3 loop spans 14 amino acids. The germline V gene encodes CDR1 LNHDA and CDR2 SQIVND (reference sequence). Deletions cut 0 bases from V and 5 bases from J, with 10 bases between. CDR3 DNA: TGTGCCAGTAGTATAGATCGGTCAGGGACTGAAGCTTTCTTT. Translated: CASSIDRSGTEAFF.

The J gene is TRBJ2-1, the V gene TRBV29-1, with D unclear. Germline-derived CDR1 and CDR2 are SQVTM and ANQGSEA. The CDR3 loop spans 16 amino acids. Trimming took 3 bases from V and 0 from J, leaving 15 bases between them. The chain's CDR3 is CSVDGVSLSSYNEQFF. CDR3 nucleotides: TGCAGCGTTGACGGAGTCAGCTTGAGCTCCTACAATGAGCAGTTCTTC.

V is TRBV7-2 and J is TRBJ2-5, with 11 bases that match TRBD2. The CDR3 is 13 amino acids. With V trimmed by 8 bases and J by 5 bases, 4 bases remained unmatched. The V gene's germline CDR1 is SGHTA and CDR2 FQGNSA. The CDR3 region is CASVLAGVETQYF. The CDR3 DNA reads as TGTGCCAGCGTACTAGCGGGAGTGGAGACCCAGTACTTC.

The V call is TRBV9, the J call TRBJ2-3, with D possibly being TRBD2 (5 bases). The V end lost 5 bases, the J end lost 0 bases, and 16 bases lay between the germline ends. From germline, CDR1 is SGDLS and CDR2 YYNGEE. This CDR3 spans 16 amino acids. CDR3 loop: CASSDTRRSSTDTQYF. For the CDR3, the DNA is TGTGCCAGCAGTGACACTAGACGCTCTAGCACAGATACGCAGTATTTT. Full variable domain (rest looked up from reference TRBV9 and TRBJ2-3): DSGVTQTPKHLITATGQRVTLRCSPRSGDLSVYWYQQSLDQGLQFLIQYYNGEERAKGNILERFSAQQFPDLHSELNLSSLELGDSALYFCASSDTRRSSTDTQYFGPGTRLTVL.

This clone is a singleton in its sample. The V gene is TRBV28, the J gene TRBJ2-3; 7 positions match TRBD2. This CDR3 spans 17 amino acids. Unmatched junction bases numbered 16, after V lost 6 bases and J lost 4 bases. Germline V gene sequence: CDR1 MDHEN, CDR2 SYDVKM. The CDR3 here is CASSSPAGLEGPDTQYF. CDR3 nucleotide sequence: TGTGCCAGCAGCTCCCCCGCAGGACTAGAAGGTCCAGATACGCAGTATTTT.

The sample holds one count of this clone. The CDR3 is CAISGATSVGDNEQFF. The CDR3 nucleotides are TGTGCCATCAGTGGCGCGACTAGCGTCGGGGACAATGAGCAGTTCTTC. The chain has TRBV10-3 and TRBJ2-1; 8 bases map to TRBD2. J gave up 5 bases and V 4 bases, and 10 bases lay outside the gene matches. CDR1 and CDR2 from the germline V gene are ENHRY and SYGVKD. This CDR3 is 16 amino acids long.

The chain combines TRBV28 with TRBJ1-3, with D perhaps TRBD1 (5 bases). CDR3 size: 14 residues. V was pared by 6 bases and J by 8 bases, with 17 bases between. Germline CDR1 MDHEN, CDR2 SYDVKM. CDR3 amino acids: CASRPYGTGDTIYF. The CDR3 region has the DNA TGTGCCAGCAGGCCCTACGGAACGGGGGACACCATATATTTT.

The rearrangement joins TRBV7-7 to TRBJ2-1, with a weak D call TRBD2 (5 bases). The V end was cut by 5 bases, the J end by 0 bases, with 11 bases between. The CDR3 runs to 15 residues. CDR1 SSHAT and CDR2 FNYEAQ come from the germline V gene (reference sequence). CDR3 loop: CASSPVGSSYNEQFF. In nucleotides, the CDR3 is TGTGCCAGCAGCCCGGTGGGGAGCTCCTACAATGAGCAGTTCTTC.

The CDR3 nucleotides are TGTGCCAGCAGTTTATATGGGGGGGTCTTGACAGATACGCAGTATTTT. Protein product: CASSLYGGVLTDTQYF. This chain joins TRBV27 and TRBJ2-3; 7 bases are a match to TRBD2. V lost 1 base and J lost 3; bases outside the gene matches: 7. Germline CDR1 is MNHEY and CDR2 is SMNVEV (reference sequence). The CDR3 has 16 residues.